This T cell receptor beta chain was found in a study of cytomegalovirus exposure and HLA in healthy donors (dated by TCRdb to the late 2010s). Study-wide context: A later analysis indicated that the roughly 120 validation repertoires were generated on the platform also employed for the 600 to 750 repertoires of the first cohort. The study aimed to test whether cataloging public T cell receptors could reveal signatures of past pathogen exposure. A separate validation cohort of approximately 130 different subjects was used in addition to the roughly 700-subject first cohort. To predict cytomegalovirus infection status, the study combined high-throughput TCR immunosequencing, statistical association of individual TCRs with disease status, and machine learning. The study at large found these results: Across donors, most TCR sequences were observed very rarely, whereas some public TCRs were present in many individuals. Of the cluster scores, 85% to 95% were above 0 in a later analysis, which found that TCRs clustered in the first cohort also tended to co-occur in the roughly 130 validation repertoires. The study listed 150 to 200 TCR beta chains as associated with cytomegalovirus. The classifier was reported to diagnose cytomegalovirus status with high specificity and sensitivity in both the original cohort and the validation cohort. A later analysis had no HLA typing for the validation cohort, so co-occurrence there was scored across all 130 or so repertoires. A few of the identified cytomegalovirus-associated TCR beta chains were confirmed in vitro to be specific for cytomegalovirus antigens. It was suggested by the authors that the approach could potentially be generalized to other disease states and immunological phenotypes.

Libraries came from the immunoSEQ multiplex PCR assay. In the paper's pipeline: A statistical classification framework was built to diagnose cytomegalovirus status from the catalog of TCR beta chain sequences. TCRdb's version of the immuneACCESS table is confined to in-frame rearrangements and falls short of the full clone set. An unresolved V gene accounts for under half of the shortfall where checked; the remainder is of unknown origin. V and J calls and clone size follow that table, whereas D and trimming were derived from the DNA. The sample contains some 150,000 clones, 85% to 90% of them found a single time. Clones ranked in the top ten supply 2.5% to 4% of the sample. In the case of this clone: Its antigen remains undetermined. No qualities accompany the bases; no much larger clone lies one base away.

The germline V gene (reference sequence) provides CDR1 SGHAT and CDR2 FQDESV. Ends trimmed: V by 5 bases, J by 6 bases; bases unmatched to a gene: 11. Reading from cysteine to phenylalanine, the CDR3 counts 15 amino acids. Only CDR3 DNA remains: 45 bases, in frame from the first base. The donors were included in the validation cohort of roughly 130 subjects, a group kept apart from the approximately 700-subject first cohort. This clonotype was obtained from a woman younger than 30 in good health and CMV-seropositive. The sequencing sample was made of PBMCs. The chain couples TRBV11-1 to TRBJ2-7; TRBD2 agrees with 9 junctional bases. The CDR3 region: CASSRYTAGGGEQYF. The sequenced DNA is TGTGCCAGCAGCAGATACACCGCGGGAGGGGGCGAGCAGTACTTC.